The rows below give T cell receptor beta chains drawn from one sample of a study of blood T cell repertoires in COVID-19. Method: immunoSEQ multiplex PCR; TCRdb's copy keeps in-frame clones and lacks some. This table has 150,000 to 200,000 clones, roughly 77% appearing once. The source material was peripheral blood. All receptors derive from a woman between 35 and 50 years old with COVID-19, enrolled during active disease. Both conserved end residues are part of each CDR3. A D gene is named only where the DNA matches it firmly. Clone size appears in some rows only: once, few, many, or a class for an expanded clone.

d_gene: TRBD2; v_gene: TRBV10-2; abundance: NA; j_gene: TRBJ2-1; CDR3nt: TGCGCCAGCAGTTTTAGCGGGACCACCTACAATGAGCAGTTCTTC; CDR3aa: CASSFSGTTYNEQFF
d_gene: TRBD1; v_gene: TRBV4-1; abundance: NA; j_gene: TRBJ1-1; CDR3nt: TGCGCCAGCAGCCAAACCCCCGGTACAGGGGACACTGAAGCTTTCTTT; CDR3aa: CASSQTPGTGDTEAFF
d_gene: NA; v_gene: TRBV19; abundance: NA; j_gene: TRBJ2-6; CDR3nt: TGTGCCAGTAGTAGGCAACAGGGTATCACTGGGGCCAACGTCCTGACTTTC; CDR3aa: CASSRQQGITGANVLTF
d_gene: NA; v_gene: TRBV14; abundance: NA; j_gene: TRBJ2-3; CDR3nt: TGTGCCAGCAAAAAGGGGATTAGCACAGATACGCAGTATTTT; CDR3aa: CASKKGISTDTQYF
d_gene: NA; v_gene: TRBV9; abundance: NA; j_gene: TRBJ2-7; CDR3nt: TGTGCCAGCAGCGTAGGGCGGGACTACGAGCAGTACTTC; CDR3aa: CASSVGRDYEQYF
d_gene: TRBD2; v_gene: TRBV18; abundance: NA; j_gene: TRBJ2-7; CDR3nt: TGTGCCAGCTCAGCCACCGGGACTAGCGGGTACGAGCAGTACTTC; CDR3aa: CASSATGTSGYEQYF
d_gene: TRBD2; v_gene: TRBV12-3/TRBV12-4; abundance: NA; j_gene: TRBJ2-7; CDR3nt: TGTGCCAGCAAACGGACTAGGCATGGCGAGCAGTACTTC; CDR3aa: CASKRTRHGEQYF
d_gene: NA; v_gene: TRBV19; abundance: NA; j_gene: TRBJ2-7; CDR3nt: TGTGCCAGTAGTACCCCCGGGGAAGGGTTTACCTACGAGCAGTACTTC; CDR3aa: CASSTPGEGFTYEQYF
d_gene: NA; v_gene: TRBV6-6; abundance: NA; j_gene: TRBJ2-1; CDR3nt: TGTGCCAGCAGTCAACTAGGCTTGGAGCAGTTCTTC; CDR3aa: CASSQLGLEQFF
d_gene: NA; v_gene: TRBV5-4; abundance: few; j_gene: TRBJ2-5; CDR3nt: TGTGCCAGCAGCTCTTTAAAGTTAGAAGAGACCCAGTACTTC; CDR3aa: CASSSLKLEETQYF
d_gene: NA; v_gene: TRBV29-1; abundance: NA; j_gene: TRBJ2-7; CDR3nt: TGCAGCGTTGGGGCCGGCTACGAGCAGTACTTC; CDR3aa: CSVGAGYEQYF
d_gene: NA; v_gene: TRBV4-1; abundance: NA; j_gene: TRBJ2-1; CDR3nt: TGCGCCAGCAGTTTACAGGCCTCCTACAATGAGCAGTTCTTC; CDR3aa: CASSLQASYNEQFF
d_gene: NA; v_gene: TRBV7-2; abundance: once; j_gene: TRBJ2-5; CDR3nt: TGTGCCAGCAGCTTAGGGGGGGGCTCGGAGACCCAGTACTTC; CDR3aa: CASSLGGGSETQYF
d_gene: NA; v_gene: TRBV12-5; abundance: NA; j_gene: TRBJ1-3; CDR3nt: TGTGCTAGTGGTTGGCACAATGGAAACACCATATATTTT; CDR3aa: CASGWHNGNTIYF
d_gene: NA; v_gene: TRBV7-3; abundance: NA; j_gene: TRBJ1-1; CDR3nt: TGTGCCAGCAGCCCCCAGACTGGCACTGAAGCTTTCTTT; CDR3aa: CASSPQTGTEAFF
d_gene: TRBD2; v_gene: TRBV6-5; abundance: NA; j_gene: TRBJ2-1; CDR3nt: TGTGCCAGCAGTTACGACGGGGGGGGCAATGAGCAGTTCTTC; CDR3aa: CASSYDGGGNEQFF
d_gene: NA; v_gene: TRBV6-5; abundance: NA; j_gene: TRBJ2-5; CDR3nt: TGTGCCAGCAGCCAGGTTTCCCAAGAGACCCAGTACTTC; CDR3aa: CASSQVSQETQYF
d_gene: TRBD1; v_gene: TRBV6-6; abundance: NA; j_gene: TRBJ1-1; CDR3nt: TGTGCCAGCAGTTTACAGGGGTGGGGGAACACTGAAGCTTTCTTT; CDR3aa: CASSLQGWGNTEAFF
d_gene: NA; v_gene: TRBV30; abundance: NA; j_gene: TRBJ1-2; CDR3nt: TGTGCCTGGAGGAATCCCGACCCCCTAGCGCCCTATGGCTACACCTTC; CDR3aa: CAWRNPDPLAPYGYTF
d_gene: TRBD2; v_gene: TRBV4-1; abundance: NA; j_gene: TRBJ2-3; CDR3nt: TGCGCCAGCAGCCAGTTGGGACTAGCGGGAGCCACAGATACGCAGTATTTT; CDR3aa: CASSQLGLAGATDTQYF
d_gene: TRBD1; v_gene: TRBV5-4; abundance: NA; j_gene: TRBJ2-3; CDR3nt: TGTGCCAGCAGCATAGACAGGGGGATCACAGATACGCAGTATTTT; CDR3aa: CASSIDRGITDTQYF
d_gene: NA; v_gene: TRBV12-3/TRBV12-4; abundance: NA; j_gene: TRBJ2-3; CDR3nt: TGTGCCAGCAGTTTGCTGTCCGGAGATACGCAGTATTTT; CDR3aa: CASSLLSGDTQYF
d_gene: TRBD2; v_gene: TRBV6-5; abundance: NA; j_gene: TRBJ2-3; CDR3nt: TGTGCCAGCAGTCTAGCGGGAGGGCCGTGGGATACGCAGTATTTT; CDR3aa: CASSLAGGPWDTQYF
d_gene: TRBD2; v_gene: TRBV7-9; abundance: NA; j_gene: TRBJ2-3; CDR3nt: TGTGCCAGCAGCTTAAACGGGAGGGTTTTCACAGATACGCAGTATTTT; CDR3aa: CASSLNGRVFTDTQYF
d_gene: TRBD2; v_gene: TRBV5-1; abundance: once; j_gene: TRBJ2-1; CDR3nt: TGCGCCAGCAGCTTCGAGACTAGCGGGCGGGGTGAGCAGTTCTTC; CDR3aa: CASSFETSGRGEQFF
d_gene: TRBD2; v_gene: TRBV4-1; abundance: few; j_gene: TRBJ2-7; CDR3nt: TGCGCCAGCAGCCAAGCAGCGGGACTAGCGTCTACCTACGAGCAGTACTTC; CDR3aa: CASSQAAGLASTYEQYF
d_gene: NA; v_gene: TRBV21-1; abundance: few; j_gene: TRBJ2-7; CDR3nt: TGTGCCAGCAGCAAAGGGACTAGCGGGAGTTGCGAGCAGTACTTC; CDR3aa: CASSKGTSGSCEQYF
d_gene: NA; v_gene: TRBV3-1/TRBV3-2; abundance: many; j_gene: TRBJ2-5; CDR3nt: TGTGCCAGCAGCCCTAGGAGGAGAGAGACCCAGTACTTC; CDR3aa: CASSPRRRETQYF
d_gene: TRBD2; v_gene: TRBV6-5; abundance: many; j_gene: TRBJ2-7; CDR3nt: TGTGCCATTTCAGCGGGAGAATCCCACGAGCAGTACTTC; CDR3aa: CAISAGESHEQYF
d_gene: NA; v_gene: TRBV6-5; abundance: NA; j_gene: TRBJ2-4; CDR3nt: TGTGCCAGCAAATCGACCGGGACTCCCTTGTACTTC; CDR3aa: CASKSTGTPLYF
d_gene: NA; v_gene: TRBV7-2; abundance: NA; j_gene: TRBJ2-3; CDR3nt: TGTGCCAGCAGCCTAATGACAGATACGCAGTATTTT; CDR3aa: CASSLMTDTQYF
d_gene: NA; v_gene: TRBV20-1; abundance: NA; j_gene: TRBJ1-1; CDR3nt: TGCAGTGTTGGCCGGAACACTGAAGCTTTCTTT; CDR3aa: CSVGRNTEAFF
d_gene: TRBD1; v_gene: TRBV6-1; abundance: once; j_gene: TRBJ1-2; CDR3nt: TGTGCCAGCAGTGAAGGGACAGGGAACTATGGCTACACCTTC; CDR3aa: CASSEGTGNYGYTF
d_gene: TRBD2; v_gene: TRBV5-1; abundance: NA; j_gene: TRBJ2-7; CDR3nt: TGCGCCAGCCTTTTTAGCGGGAGAAGCTCCTACGAGCAGTACTTC; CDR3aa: CASLFSGRSSYEQYF
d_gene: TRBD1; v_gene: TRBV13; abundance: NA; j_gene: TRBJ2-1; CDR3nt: TGTGCCAGCAGCGCGTTTCCGGGACAGGGGGCCAATGAGCAGTTCTTC; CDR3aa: CASSAFPGQGANEQFF
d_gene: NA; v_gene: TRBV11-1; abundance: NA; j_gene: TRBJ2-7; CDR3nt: TGTGCCAGCAGCCGGGATAGGACAGCCTTCTACGAGCAGTACTTC; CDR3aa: CASSRDRTAFYEQYF
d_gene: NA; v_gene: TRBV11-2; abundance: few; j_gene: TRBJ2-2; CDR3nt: TGTGCCAGCAGCTTATCATCGGGTACCGGGGAGCTGTTTTTT; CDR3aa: CASSLSSGTGELFF
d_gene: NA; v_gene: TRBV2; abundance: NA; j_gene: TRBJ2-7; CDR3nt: TGTGCCAGCAGTGCAGGTCCCGGTGGCGAGCAGTACTTC; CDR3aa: CASSAGPGGEQYF
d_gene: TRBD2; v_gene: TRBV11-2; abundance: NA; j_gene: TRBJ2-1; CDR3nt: TGTGCCAGCAGCTTACAGCGGGAGTACCACAATGAGCAGTTCTTC; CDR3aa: CASSLQREYHNEQFF
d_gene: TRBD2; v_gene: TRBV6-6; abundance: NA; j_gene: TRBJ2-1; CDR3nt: TGTGCCAGCATTCGGGGACTAGATCGACATGAGCAGTTCTTC; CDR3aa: CASIRGLDRHEQFF
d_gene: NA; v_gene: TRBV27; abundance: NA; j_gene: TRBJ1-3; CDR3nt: TGTGCCAGCAGTTTATGGGCCAGGGGTGGAAACACCATATATTTT; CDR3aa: CASSLWARGGNTIYF
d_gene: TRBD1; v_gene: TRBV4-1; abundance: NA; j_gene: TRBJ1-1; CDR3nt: TGCGCCAGCAGCGGCCAACAGGGGGTCGGTACTGAAGCTTTCTTT; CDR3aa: CASSGQQGVGTEAFF
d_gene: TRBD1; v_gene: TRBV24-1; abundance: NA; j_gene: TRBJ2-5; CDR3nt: TGTGCCACCAGTGATGCGGGACAGGGCTCTGTGGAGACCCAGTACTTC; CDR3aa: CATSDAGQGSVETQYF
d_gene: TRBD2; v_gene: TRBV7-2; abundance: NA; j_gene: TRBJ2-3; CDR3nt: TGTGCCAGCAGCTACCGACTAGCGGGAGAGACAGATACGCAGTATTTT; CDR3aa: CASSYRLAGETDTQYF
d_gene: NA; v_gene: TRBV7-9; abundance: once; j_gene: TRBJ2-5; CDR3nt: TGTGCCAGCAGCACTTGGAAGGGGCGCCAAGAGACCCAGTACTTC; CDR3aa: CASSTWKGRQETQYF
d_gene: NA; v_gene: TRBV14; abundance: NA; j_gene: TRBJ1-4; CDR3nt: TGTGCCAGCAGCAAGGCGACTGGCGGCAACAATGAAAAACTGTTTTTT; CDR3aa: CASSKATGGNNEKLFF
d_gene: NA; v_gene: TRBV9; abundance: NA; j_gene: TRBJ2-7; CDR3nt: TGTGCCAGCAGCGTAGATCCAGGGCCCTCGGGCGAGCAGTACTTC; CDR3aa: CASSVDPGPSGEQYF
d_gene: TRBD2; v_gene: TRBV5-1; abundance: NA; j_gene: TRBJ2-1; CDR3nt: TGCGCCAGCAGCTTAGGGCCCGGGACTACCTACAATGAGCAGTTCTTC; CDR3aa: CASSLGPGTTYNEQFF
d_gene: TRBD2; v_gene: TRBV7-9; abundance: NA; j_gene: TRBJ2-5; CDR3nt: TGTGCCAGCAGCTCAGAGCTAGCGGGAGGAGAGGAGACCCAGTACTTC; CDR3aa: CASSSELAGGEETQYF
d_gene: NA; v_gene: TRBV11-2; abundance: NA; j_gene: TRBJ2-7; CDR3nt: TGTGCCAGCAGCCCAACGACAGGCGCCGAGCAGTACTTC; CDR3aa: CASSPTTGAEQYF
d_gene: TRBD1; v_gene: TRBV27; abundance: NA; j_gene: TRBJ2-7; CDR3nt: TGTGCCAGCAGTTTATCCGGGACAGGGGGATACGAGCAGTACTTC; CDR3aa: CASSLSGTGGYEQYF
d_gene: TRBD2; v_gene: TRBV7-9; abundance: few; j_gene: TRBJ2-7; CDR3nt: TGTGCCAGCAGCTTAGAAGGGTCGGGAGGGTACGAGCAGTACTTC; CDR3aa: CASSLEGSGGYEQYF
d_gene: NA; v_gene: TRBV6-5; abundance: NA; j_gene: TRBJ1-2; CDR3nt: TGTGCCAGCAGTTCAAGCCCGGGGGTTTATGGCTACACCTTC; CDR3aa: CASSSSPGVYGYTF